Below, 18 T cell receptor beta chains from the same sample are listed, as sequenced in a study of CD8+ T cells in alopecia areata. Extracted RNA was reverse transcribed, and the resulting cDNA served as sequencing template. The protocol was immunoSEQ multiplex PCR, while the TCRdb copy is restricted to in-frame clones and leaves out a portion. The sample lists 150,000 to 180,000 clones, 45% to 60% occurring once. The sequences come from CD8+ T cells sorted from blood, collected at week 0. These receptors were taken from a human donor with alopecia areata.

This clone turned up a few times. The CDR3: CASSVGGGDEQFF. For the CDR3, the DNA is TGTGCCAGCAGCGTCGGCGGGGGGGATGAGCAGTTCTTC. The chain joins TRBV9 to TRBJ2-1; 9 nucleotides agree with TRBD2. Germline trimming cut 2 bases from V and 8 bases from J; bases unmatched to any gene: 2. Germline V gives CDR1 SGDLS, CDR2 YYNGEE. The CDR3 totals 13 residues.

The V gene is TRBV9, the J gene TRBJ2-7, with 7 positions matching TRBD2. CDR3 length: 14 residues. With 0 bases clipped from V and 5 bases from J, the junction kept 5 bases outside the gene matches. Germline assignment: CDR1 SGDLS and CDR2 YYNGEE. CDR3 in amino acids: CASSVGGEGNEQYF. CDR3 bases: TGTGCCAGCAGCGTAGGAGGGGAGGGGAACGAGCAGTACTTC. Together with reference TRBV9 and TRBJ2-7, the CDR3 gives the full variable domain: DSGVTQTPKHLITATGQRVTLRCSPRSGDLSVYWYQQSLDQGLQFLIQYYNGEERAKGNILERFSAQQFPDLHSELNLSSLELGDSALYFCASSVGGEGNEQYFGPGTRLTVT.

CDR3 loop: CASTPRRRAPYEQYF. The CDR3 nucleotides read TGTGCCAGCACCCCCAGGCGCAGGGCCCCCTACGAGCAGTACTTC. J is TRBJ2-7 and V is TRBV13, with D tentatively TRBD1 (5 bases). The V end was cut by 7 bases, the J end by 2 bases, with 18 bases between. Looked up from germline, CDR1 is PRHDT and CDR2 is FYEKMQ (reference sequence). CDR3 length: 15 residues.

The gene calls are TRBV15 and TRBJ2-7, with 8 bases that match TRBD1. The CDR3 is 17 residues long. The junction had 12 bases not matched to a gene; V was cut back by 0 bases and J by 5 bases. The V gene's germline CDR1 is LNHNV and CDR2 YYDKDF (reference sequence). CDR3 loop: CATSRDQWAGGKDEQYF. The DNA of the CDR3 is TGTGCCACCAGCAGAGATCAGTGGGCAGGGGGCAAGGACGAGCAGTACTTC.

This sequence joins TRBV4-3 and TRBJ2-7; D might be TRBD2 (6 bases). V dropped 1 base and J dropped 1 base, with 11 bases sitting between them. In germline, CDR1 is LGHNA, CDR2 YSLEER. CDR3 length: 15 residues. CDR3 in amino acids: CASSQVEGRSYEQYF. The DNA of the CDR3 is TGCGCCAGCAGCCAAGTGGAGGGTCGATCCTACGAGCAGTACTTC.

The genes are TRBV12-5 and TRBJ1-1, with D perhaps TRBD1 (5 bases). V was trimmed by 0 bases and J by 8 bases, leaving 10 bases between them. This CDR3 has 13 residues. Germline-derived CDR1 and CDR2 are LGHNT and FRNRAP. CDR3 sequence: CASGLVIGAEAFF. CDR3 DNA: TGTGCTAGTGGTTTGGTAATCGGGGCGGAAGCTTTCTTT.

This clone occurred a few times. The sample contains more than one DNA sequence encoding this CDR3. In nucleotides, the CDR3 is TGCAGCGTTGAGGACAGGGGGTACGAGCAGTACTTC. This encodes CSVEDRGYEQYF. The J gene is TRBJ2-7, the V gene TRBV29-1, with 10 bases that match TRBD1. This CDR3 has 12 residues. CDR1 is SQVTM and CDR2 is ANQGSEA in the germline V gene. The ends lost 3 bases at V and 4 bases at J; junction bases unmatched: 0.

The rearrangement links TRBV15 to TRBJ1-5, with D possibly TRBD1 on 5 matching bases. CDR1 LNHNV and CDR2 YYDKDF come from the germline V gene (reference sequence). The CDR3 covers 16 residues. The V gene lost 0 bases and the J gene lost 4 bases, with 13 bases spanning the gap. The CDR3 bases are TGTGCCACCAGCAGAGATTGGGACGGATTAAATCAGCCCCAGCATTTT. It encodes CATSRDWDGLNQPQHF.

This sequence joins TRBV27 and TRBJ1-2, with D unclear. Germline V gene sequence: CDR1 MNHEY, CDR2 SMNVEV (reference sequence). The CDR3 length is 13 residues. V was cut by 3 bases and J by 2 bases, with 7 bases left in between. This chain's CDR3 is CASSFGRNYGYTF. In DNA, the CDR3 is TGTGCCAGCAGTTTCGGCAGGAACTATGGCTACACCTTC.

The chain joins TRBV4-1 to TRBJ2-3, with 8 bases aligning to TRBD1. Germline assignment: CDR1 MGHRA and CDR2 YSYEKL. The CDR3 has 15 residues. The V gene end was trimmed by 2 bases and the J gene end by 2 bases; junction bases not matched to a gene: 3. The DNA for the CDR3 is TGCGCCAGCAGCCAACAGACAGGGGACACAGATACGCAGTATTTT. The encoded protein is CASSQQTGDTDTQYF.

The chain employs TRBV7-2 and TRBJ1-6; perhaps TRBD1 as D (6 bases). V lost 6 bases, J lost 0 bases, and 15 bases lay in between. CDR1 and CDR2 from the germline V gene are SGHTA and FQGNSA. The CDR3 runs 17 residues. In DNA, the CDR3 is TGTGCCAGCAGTCAAACAGGGCTAAGCTCCTATAATTCACCCCTCCACTTT. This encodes CASSQTGLSSYNSPLHF.

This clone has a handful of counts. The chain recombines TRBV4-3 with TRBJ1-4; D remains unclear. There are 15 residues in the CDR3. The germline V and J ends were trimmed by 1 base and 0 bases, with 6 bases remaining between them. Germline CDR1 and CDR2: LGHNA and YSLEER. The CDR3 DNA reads TGCGCCAGCAGCCAAGGAGTTGCAACTAATGAAAAACTGTTTTTT. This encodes CASSQGVATNEKLFF.

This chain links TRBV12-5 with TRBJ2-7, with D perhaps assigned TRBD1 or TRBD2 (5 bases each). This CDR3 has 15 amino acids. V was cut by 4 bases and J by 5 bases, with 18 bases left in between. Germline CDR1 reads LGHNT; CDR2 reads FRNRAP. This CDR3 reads CASGSGTTYPNEQYF. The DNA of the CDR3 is TGTGCTAGTGGTTCCGGGACCACTTATCCTAACGAGCAGTACTTC.

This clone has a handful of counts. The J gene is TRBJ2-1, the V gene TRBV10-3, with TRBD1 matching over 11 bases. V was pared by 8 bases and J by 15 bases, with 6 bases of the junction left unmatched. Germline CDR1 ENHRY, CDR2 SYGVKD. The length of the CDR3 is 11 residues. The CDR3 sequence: CAIEGQGVWFF. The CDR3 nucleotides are TGTGCCATCGAGGGACAGGGGGTATGGTTCTTC.

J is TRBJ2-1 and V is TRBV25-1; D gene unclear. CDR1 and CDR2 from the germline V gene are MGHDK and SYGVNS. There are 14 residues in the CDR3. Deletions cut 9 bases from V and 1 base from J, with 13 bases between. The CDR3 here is CASATVASYNEQFF. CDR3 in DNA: TGTGCCAGTGCTACAGTTGCTTCCTACAATGAGCAGTTCTTC.

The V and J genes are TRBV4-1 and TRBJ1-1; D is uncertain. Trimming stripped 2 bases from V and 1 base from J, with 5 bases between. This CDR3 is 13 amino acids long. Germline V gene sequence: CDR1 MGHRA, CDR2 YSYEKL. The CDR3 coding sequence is TGCGCCAGCAGCCAATCTGGGAACACTGAAGCTTTCTTT. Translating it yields CASSQSGNTEAFF.

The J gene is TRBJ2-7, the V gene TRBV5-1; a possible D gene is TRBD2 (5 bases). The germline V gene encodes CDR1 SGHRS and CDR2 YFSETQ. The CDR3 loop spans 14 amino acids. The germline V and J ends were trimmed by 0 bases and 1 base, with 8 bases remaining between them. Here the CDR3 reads CASSLDPGSYEQYF. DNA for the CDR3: TGCGCCAGCAGCTTGGATCCGGGATCCTACGAGCAGTACTTC. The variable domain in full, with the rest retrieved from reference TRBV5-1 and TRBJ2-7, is KAGVTQTPRYLIKTRGQQVTLSCSPISGHRSVSWYQQTPGQGLQFLFEYFSETQRNKGNFPGRFSGRQFSNSRSEMNVSTLELGDSALYLCASSLDPGSYEQYFGPGTRLTVT.

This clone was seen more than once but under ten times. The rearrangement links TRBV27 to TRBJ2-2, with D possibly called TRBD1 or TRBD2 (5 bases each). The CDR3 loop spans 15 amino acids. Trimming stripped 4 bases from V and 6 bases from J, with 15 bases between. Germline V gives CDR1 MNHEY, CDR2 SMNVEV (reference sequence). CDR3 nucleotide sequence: TGTGCCAGCAGTTCGGGACGGACACTTCCCGGGGAGCTGTTTTTT. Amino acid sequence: CASSSGRTLPGELFF.